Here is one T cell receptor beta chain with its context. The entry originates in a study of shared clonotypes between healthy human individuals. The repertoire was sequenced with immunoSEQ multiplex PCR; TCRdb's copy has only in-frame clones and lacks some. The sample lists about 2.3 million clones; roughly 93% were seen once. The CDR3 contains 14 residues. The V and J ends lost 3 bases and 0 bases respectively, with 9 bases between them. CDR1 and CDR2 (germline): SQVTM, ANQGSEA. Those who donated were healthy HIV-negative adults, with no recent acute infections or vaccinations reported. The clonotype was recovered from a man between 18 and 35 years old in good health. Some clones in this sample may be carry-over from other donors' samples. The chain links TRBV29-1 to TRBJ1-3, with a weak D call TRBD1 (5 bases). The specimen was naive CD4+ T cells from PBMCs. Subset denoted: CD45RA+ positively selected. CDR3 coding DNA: TGCAGCGTTGATGTGGGACCCTCTGGAAACACCATATATTTT. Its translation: CSVDVGPSGNTIYF.